What follows describes a single TCR beta chain. This clone was observed a handful of times. There is no known antigen for this receptor. Base qualities are missing; no much larger clone stands one base away. TCRbeta CDR3 regions were amplified from genomic DNA by means of the immunoSEQ Assay, a bias-controlled multiplex PCR. The authors processed their data as follows. Nucleated cell counts per sample were estimated from amplification of reference gene primers within the assay. To quantify the absolute abundance of each unique TCRbeta CDR3 rearrangement, sequence reads were collapsed and filtered. For each sample, productive Simpson clonality was calculated as the square root of Simpson's diversity index across productive rearrangements. The immuneACCESS repertoire file appears here via TCRdb, limited to in-frame rearrangements. These files lack a portion of the clones; in checked studies, under half of the deficit traces to unresolved V genes, and the cause of the others is not known. That table gives V, J and clone size, and the DNA gave D and trimming. The sample has roughly 180,000 clones on record, approximately 89% of them singletons. The ten largest clonotypes hold roughly 6.2% of the sample.

The sample originates from a study of blood T cell repertoires in COVID-19 (dated by TCRdb to about 2020). Background on the whole study: Collaborator samples came from the United States, Italy and Spain and covered acute and convalescent phases of COVID-19. The material from the prospective study consisted of cDNA or gDNA derived from T cells, B-cell-depleted T cells, or PBMCs. The dataset comprised deeply sampled blood TCRbeta repertoires from subjects exposed to, actively infected with, or recovered from COVID-19. The repertoires were released in a freely available public database meant as a resource for research on the immune response to SARS-CoV-2. The samples were drawn from the first 160 participants of the ongoing ImmuneRACE study and from some 1,300 subjects provided by 6 global collaborators. Sample metadata almost always included a de-identified subject ID, COVID-19 status, age in years and sex. Where HLA class I and class II types were available, the types were taken from metadata supplied by the sample provider, not from assay-based typing.

Participants in the prospective study were enrolled through a virtual design, were aged roughly 18 to 90 years, and lived in about 25 United States geographic areas. In the prospective study, participants were assigned to cohorts based on the clinical history participants reported in a screening survey and a study questionnaire. Recovered participants in ImmuneRACE Cohort 3 were defined as having two consecutive negative NP/OP PCR tests, clearance from a healthcare professional, or resolution of symptoms. In the prospective study, mobile phlebotomists collected whole blood, serum and a nasopharyngeal or oropharyngeal swab from each participant. Additional blood draws and questionnaires over an approximately 2-month period could optionally be provided by prospective study participants. Blood samples from the prospective study were shipped frozen or at room temperature prior to DNA extraction. Overall study outcomes, separate from this receptor: Clinical and demographic metadata were provided uncurated, with the amount varying by source and participant.

Sequencing input: PBMCs or T cells enriched from blood (not recorded which). The TCR originated in a man aged 40-50 years who had recovered from COVID-19.

The bases are TGTGCCAGCAGCGCCCGTAGCTCCTACGAGCAGTACTTC. The resulting protein is CASSARSSYEQYF. The chain links TRBV27 with TRBJ2-7; the D gene is not confidently resolved. Trimming costs V 6 bases and J 0 bases, and their ends lie 9 bases apart. Looking up the germline V gene (reference sequence) yields CDR1 MNHEY and CDR2 SMNVEV. Including the terminal cysteine and phenylalanine, the CDR3 comprises 13 residues. The sequence is cut down to CDR3 DNA, 39 bases in frame from base 1.